The 20 T cell receptor beta chains in this list originate from one sample, sequenced in a study of CD8+ T cells in alopecia areata. RNA extraction and reverse transcription yielded cDNA as sequencing template. Assay: immunoSEQ multiplex PCR; the TCRdb copy retains only in-frame clones and omits some. Of 110,000 to 150,000 clones listed, 86% are singletons. Sample treatment: oral pan-JAK inhibitor, 5-10 mg twice daily. The sample here was CD8+ T cells sorted from blood, taken at week 4, from a patient treated with tofacitinib. These receptors came from a human donor with alopecia areata.

V and J are TRBV5-1 and TRBJ2-3, with D tentatively TRBD1 (5 bases). The CDR3 loop spans 15 amino acids. Trimming pared 0 bases from V and 2 bases from J, leaving 10 bases between. The V gene's germline CDR1 is SGHRS and CDR2 YFSETQ. The CDR3 region has the DNA TGCGCCAGCAGCTTGGGACAGCCACTCACAGATACGCAGTATTTT. This encodes CASSLGQPLTDTQYF. The full variable domain, in which reference TRBV5-1 and TRBJ2-3 provide the parts outside the CDR3, is KAGVTQTPRYLIKTRGQQVTLSCSPISGHRSVSWYQQTPGQGLQFLFEYFSETQRNKGNFPGRFSGRQFSNSRSEMNVSTLELGDSALYLCASSLGQPLTDTQYFGPGTRLTVL.

V and J are TRBV29-1 and TRBJ2-1; 8 nucleotides match TRBD1. The CDR3 sequence is 18 residues long. With 0 bases clipped from V and 2 bases from J, the junction kept 12 bases outside the gene matches. Germline CDR1 SQVTM, CDR2 ANQGSEA. CDR3 region: CSVEDPPPDRDAYNEQFF. The CDR3 DNA reads TGCAGCGTTGAAGACCCGCCCCCGGACAGGGACGCCTACAATGAGCAGTTCTTC.

The chain links TRBV29-1 to TRBJ2-7; 7 bases match TRBD1. With 5 bases clipped from V and 4 bases from J, the junction kept 8 bases outside the gene matches. The CDR3 is made up of 13 amino acids. Looked up from germline, CDR1 is SQVTM and CDR2 is ANQGSEA. DNA for the CDR3: TGCAGCGTTAAGGGACAGCCCACATACGAGCAGTACTTC. This codes for CSVKGQPTYEQYF.

This clone has only one observation. CDR3 coding DNA: TGTGCCAGCAGTCCTGGGACTAGCGGGAGCAACGAGCAGTACTTC. This codes for CASSPGTSGSNEQYF. The chain has TRBV27 and TRBJ2-7; TRBD2 matches at 14 bases. V shed 5 bases and J 5 bases; nucleotides not matched to a gene: 5. The CDR3 extends over 15 amino acids. Germline V gene lookup returns CDR1 MNHEY and CDR2 SMNVEV (reference sequence).

Comments on this clone: Other DNA sequences within the sample encode an identical CDR3. The rearrangement uses TRBV29-1 and TRBJ2-2; TRBD1 matches 7 bases. V shed 6 bases, J shed 0 bases, and the junction held 1 base outside the gene matches. The CDR3 length is 13 residues. The germline CDR1 and CDR2 sequences are SQVTM and ANQGSEA. CDR3 residues: CSVQGPNTGELFF. The CDR3 DNA reads TGCAGCGTACAGGGGCCGAACACCGGGGAGCTGTTTTTT.

Points on this clone: Other DNA sequences within the sample encode an identical CDR3. The chain links TRBV4-1 to TRBJ2-5; D could derive from TRBD1 or TRBD2 (5 bases each). V shed 0 bases and J shed 4 bases, with 12 bases lying between them. The CDR3 contains 15 residues. Germline CDR1 reads MGHRA; CDR2 reads YSYEKL. The CDR3 loop is CASSQEEGNGETQYF. In DNA form, the CDR3 reads TGCGCCAGCAGCCAAGAAGAGGGGAACGGAGAGACCCAGTACTTC.

The chain joins TRBV4-1 to TRBJ2-5; the D is unclear. V was trimmed by 4 bases and J by 4 bases, leaving 13 bases between them. Per germline, CDR1 MGHRA and CDR2 YSYEKL. This CDR3 has 14 amino acids. The DNA for the CDR3 is TGCGCCAGCAGCCTCGGCCGGGCTAGAGAGACCCAGTACTTC. It is translated as CASSLGRARETQYF.

This chain links TRBV29-1 with TRBJ2-1, with unresolved D. This CDR3 comprises 14 residues. Deletions cut 6 bases from V and 5 bases from J, with 17 bases between. The germline CDR1 and CDR2 sequences are SQVTM and ANQGSEA. CDR3 sequence: CSVPLGVIHNEQFF. In nucleotides, the CDR3 is TGCAGCGTACCACTTGGGGTAATTCACAATGAGCAGTTCTTC.

The rearrangement links TRBV29-1 to TRBJ2-7; TRBD1 matches at 10 bases. V gave up 1 base and J gave up 5 bases; unmatched junction bases: 11. The length of the CDR3 is 16 residues. Germline V CDR1 and CDR2: SQVTM, ANQGSEA. Written as DNA, the CDR3 is TGCAGCGTTGAAGTGGGCGACAGGGGGCTTTGGAACGAGCAGTACTTC. Protein product: CSVEVGDRGLWNEQYF.

V usage is TRBV6-6 and J usage is TRBJ2-7, with D possibly matching TRBD2 (5 bases). CDR1 and CDR2 from the germline V gene are MNHNY and SVGAGI (reference sequence). The CDR3 runs 14 residues. V lost 6 bases and J 0 bases, leaving 12 bases between the germline ends. The CDR3 sequence is CASRPSLSSYEQYF. CDR3 DNA: TGTGCCAGCAGACCTAGCCTGAGCTCCTACGAGCAGTACTTC.

The rearrangement uses TRBV29-1 and TRBJ2-2, with 10 bases matching TRBD2. Germline V gene sequence: CDR1 SQVTM, CDR2 ANQGSEA. This CDR3 comprises 15 residues. The J segment lost 0 bases and the V segment lost 4 bases, leaving 2 bases of the junction unmatched. This chain's CDR3 is CSVGSGGPNTGELFF. The CDR3 DNA reads as TGCAGCGTTGGTAGCGGGGGGCCGAACACCGGGGAGCTGTTTTTT.

This sequence joins TRBV27 and TRBJ2-2; D unclear. CDR1 is MNHEY, CDR2 SMNVEV, per germline (reference sequence). The CDR3 consists of 11 residues. Trimming removed 10 bases from V and 2 bases from J, with 5 bases in between. CDR3 residues: CATSNTGELFF. DNA for the CDR3: TGTGCCACCTCTAACACCGGGGAGCTGTTTTTT.

This chain joins TRBV6-1 and TRBJ2-2, with 8 bases fitting TRBD1. The CDR3 runs to 17 residues. The J segment lost 2 bases and the V segment lost 2 bases, leaving 7 bases of the junction unmatched. Germline V CDR1 and CDR2: MNHNS, SASEGT. The CDR3 here is CASSERWDRRNTGELFF. For the CDR3, the DNA is TGTGCCAGCAGTGAAAGATGGGACAGGCGTAACACCGGGGAGCTGTTTTTT.

A word on this clone: Other DNA variants within this sample encode the same CDR3. The J gene is TRBJ2-7, the V gene TRBV4-1; the D call may be TRBD1 or TRBD2 (6 bases each). The V gene lost 1 base and the J gene lost 0 bases, with 10 bases spanning the gap. The CDR3 extends over 15 amino acids. Germline CDR1 reads MGHRA; CDR2 reads YSYEKL. CDR3 in DNA: TGCGCCAGCAGCCAAGGACGGGGGCCCTCCTACGAGCAGTACTTC. Translated: CASSQGRGPSYEQYF.

The V gene is TRBV30, the J gene TRBJ2-7, with unresolved D. This CDR3 is built from 13 residues. Trimming removed 0 bases from V and 6 bases from J, with 12 bases in between. In germline, CDR1 is GTSNPN, CDR2 SVGIG (reference sequence). The CDR3 here is CAWSVVQTSEQYF. The CDR3 DNA reads as TGTGCCTGGAGTGTAGTACAGACCAGCGAGCAGTACTTC.

The V and J genes are TRBV5-1 and TRBJ1-1; D is unresolved. The CDR3 covers 13 residues. Germline V gives CDR1 SGHRS, CDR2 YFSETQ. The V end lost 3 bases, the J end lost 4 bases, and 10 bases lay between the germline ends. This chain's CDR3 is CASSWAGATEAFF. CDR3 bases: TGCGCCAGCAGCTGGGCGGGCGCCACTGAAGCTTTCTTT.

The chain joins TRBV29-1 to TRBJ2-5; D uncertain. V was pared by 2 bases and J by 2 bases, with 15 bases between. Germline CDR1 and CDR2: SQVTM and ANQGSEA. The CDR3 consists of 15 residues. CDR3 bases: TGCAGCGTTGAATTCCAAGGTGAAGGGCAAGAGACCCAGTACTTC. Its translation: CSVEFQGEGQETQYF.

V is TRBV6-5 and J is TRBJ2-7; 10 positions match TRBD1. CDR1 is MNHEY and CDR2 is SVGAGI in the germline V gene. The CDR3 is 15 residues long. After removal of 0 bases from V and 8 bases from J, the junction contained 7 bases not matched to a gene. The CDR3 sequence is CASSYSGTGVPQQYF. CDR3 sequence (DNA): TGTGCCAGCAGTTACTCTGGGACAGGGGTCCCCCAGCAGTACTTC.

The genes are TRBV5-1 and TRBJ2-7, with D unclear. Germline V CDR1 and CDR2: SGHRS, YFSETQ. The germline V and J ends were trimmed by 2 bases and 4 bases, with 10 bases remaining between them. The CDR3 is 13 residues long. In nucleotides, the CDR3 is TGCGCCAGCAGCTTTGGGGTGACATACGAGCAGTACTTC. Its translation: CASSFGVTYEQYF.

This clone was detected only once. This chain uses TRBV4-1 with TRBJ1-2; 8 positions agree with TRBD1. The CDR3 runs 13 residues. Trimming at V came to 1 base and at J to 5 bases, leaving 0 bases not matched to a gene. The germline gives CDR1 MGHRA, CDR2 YSYEKL. As DNA, the CDR3 is TGCGCCAGCAGCCAAGGGACAGGGTATGGCTACACCTTC. It codes for CASSQGTGYGYTF.